The rows below give T cell receptor beta chains drawn from one sample of a study of patients and donors after allogeneic stem cell transplantation. TCRdb fed the RT-PCR reads into MiXCR, producing one record per CDR3 protein. The sample shows roughly 880,000 distinct CDR3 sequences, under 20% of them seen only once. Sequenced: blood, either unsorted or a sorted T cell fraction (not recorded which). The receptor set was obtained from a human donor who was either an allogeneic HSCT recipient or a stem cell or donor lymphocyte infusion donor (not recorded which). It is not recorded whose cells these are; they may come from a transplant donor. Each CDR3 is given with its conserved first and last residue. D genes are given only for firm matches. A row's size may be missing; if present it is once, few, many or a size class.

>few|TRBV12-3/TRBV12-4|TRBJ1-1|NA
CASSIRGGATEAFF
TGTGCCAGCAGCATTCGAGGGGGGGCCACTGAAGCTTTCTTT
>NA|TRBV20-1|TRBJ2-7|NA
CSARGSQGSGEQYF
TGCAGTGCTAGAGGTTCCCAGGGAAGCGGCGAGCAGTACTTC
>few|TRBV4-2|TRBJ2-1|NA
CASSIEQGLRGKNEQFF
TGTGCCAGCAGTATAGAACAAGGACTACGGGGAAAAAATGAGCAGTTCTTC
>NA|TRBV5-6|TRBJ2-2|TRBD2
CASSFRASGRGTGELFF
TGTGCCAGCAGCTTTAGGGCTAGCGGGAGAGGGACCGGGGAGCTGTTTTTT
>NA|TRBV7-6|TRBJ1-2|NA
CASRSIKTDHYGYTF
TGTGCCAGCCGTTCTATAAAGACAGACCACTATGGCTACACCTTC
>few|TRBV29-1|TRBJ2-7|NA
CSAEGSYEQYF
TGCAGCGCCGAAGGGAGTTACGAGCAGTACTTC
>NA|TRBV7-9|TRBJ2-7|NA
CASSLGGRPFEQYF
TGTGCCAGCAGCTTAGGAGGACGACCGTTCGAGCAGTACTTC
>NA|TRBV20-1|TRBJ2-5|TRBD1
CSARTTLQGAIETQYF
TGCAGTGCTAGAACGACTTTGCAGGGGGCTATTGAGACCCAGTACTTC
>NA|TRBV20-1|TRBJ2-1|TRBD2
CSARAQSPGLAGGEQFF
TGCAGTGCTAGAGCCCAATCTCCTGGACTAGCGGGAGGTGAGCAGTTCTTC
>few|TRBV13|TRBJ1-2|NA
CASSHRGLNYGYTF
TGTGCCAGCAGTCACCGCGGGTTAAACTATGGCTACACCTTC
>few|TRBV10-3|TRBJ1-1|NA
CAIGLGLANTEAFF
TGTGCCATCGGGCTGGGACTCGCGAACACTGAAGCTTTCTTT
>NA|TRBV29-1|TRBJ2-7|NA
CSVLRTASLPYEQYF
TGCAGCGTCCTGCGGACGGCCTCACTCCCCTACGAGCAGTACTTC
>NA|TRBV2|TRBJ2-3|NA
CASLGSLDSSTDTQYF
TGTGCCAGCTTGGGTTCGCTGGATTCTAGCACAGATACGCAGTATTTT
>once|TRBV6-1|TRBJ2-7|TRBD1
CASSQPGQVKYEQYF
TGTGCCAGCAGTCAACCGGGACAGGTTAAGTACGAGCAGTACTTC
>few|TRBV12-3/TRBV12-4|TRBJ1-1|NA
CASSLILGGEAFF
TGTGCCAGCAGTTTGATACTTGGGGGTGAAGCTTTCTTT
>NA|TRBV20-1|TRBJ2-7|TRBD2
CSAALLAGGRYEQYF
TGCAGTGCTGCTCTCCTAGCGGGAGGGAGATACGAGCAGTACTTC